This T cell receptor beta chain was sequenced in a study of T cells in Graves' hyperthyroidism and ophthalmopathy. Study-level findings and limits: In blood, most of the thyroid clonotypes expanded above 0.001 were also present. Stable hyperthyroidism was told apart from ophthalmopathy by a model built on 13 V-J features.

Patients were excluded because of uncontrolled infection, other autoimmune disease, pregnancy or lactation. The PBMCs studied were ones that came from 10 ml fresh peripheral blood. Amplified TCR beta CDR3 regions derived from RNA transcripts. The HTBI primer set served for first-round RT-PCR of the TCR CDR3. TCRdb recomputed calls from the multiplex PCR reads with MiXCR, one row per CDR3 protein. This table has approximately 620,000 distinct CDR3 sequences, approximately 15% appearing once. The V gene end was trimmed by 5 bases and the J gene end by 9 bases; junction bases not matched to a gene: 3. The CDR3 totals 13 residues. Germline loops: CDR1 PRHDT, CDR2 FYEKMQ (reference sequence). Remarks on this clonotype: What it recognizes is unknown.

The genes are TRBV13 and TRBJ2-1; the match to TRBD2 covers 11 bases. The TCR originated in a woman aged 30 to 39 with Graves' hyperthyroidism that later progressed to Graves' ophthalmopathy. Input material: blood. The CDR3 is CASSQLAGAEQFF. CDR3 in DNA: TGTGCCAGCAGCCAACTAGCGGGAGCTGAGCAGTTCTTC.